This TCR beta chain was recovered during a study of T-cell memory formation after mild COVID-19. General observations from the study: Mostly located in CM and EM were contracting CD4+ clones, with contracting CD8+ clones located in EMRA. Some responding clones appeared in pre-infection memory, suggesting cross-reactive memory joined. Day 15 to 85 contracting clones showed balanced CD4/CD8; day 15 to 37 expanders favored CD4+.

The ends were cut back, 1 base at V and 2 bases at J, with 16 bases in the middle. The germline V gene encodes CDR1 SGHTA and CDR2 FQGNSA. The CDR3 runs 17 residues. The TCR alpha and TCR beta cDNA libraries, bearing sample barcodes and UMIs, were generated by 5'RACE using constant-segment primers. TCRdb ran MiXCR on the 5' RACE reads and lists one entry per CDR3 protein. The profile shows about 150,000 distinct CDR3 sequences, 10% to 15% of them singletons. This clonotype came up many times. Its target is unknown. The specimen was PBMCs or a T cell subset sorted from them (not recorded which). The clonotype was recovered from a man younger than 30 who had mild COVID-19 (a few samples of this study predate the infection). Cell type and time point are not known. The V gene is TRBV7-2, the J gene TRBJ2-3; possible D gene TRBD2, 6 bases. CDR3 sequence (DNA): TGTGCCAGCAGCTTAGTAAAAGCGGGCGACCTCACAGATACGCAGTATTTT. Protein sequence: CASSLVKAGDLTDTQYF.